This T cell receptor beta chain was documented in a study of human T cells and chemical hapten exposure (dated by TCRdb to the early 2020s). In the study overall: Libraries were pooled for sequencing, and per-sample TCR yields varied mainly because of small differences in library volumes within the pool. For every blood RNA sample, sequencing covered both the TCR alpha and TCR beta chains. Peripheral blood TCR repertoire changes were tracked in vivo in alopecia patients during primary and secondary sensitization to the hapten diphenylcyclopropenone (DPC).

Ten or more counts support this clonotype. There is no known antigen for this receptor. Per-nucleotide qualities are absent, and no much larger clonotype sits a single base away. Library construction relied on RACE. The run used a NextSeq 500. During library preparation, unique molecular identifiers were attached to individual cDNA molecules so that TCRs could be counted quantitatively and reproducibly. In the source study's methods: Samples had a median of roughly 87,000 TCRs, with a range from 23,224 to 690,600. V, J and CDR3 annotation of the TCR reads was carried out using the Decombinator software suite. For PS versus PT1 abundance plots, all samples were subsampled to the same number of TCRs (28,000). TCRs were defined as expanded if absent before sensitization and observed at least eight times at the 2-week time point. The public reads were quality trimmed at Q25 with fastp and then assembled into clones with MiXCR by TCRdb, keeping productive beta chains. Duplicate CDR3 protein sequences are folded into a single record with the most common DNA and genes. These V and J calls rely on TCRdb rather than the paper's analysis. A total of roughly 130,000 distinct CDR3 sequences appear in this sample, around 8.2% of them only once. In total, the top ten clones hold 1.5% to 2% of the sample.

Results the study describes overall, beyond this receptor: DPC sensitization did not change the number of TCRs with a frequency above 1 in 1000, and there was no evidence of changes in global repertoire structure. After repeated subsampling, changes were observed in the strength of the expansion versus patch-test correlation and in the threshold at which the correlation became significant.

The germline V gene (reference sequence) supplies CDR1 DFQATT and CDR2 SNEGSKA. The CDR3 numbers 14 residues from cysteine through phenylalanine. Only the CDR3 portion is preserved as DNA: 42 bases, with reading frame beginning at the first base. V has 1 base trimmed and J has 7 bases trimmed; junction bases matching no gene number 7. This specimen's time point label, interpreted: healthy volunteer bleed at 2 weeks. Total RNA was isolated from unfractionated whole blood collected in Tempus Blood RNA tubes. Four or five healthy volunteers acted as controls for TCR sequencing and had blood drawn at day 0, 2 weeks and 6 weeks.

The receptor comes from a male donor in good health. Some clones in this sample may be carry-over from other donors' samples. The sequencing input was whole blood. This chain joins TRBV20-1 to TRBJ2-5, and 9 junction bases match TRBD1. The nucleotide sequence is TGCAGTGCTAGAGCTACAGGGGGCCGGGTGACCCAGTACTTC. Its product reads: CSARATGGRVTQYF.